This T cell receptor beta chain is from a study of blood T cell repertoires in COVID-19 (dated by TCRdb to the early 2020s). Context from the whole study: Samples covering the acute and convalescent phases of COVID-19 were provided by collaborators in the United States, Italy and Spain. The prospective study material was composed of cDNA or gDNA derived from T cells, B-cell-depleted T cells, or PBMCs. The dataset comprised deeply sampled blood TCRbeta repertoires from subjects exposed to, actively infected with, or recovered from COVID-19. The repertoires were released in a freely available public database meant as a resource for research on the immune response to SARS-CoV-2. The samples were drawn from two sources: the first 160 participants of the ongoing ImmuneRACE study, and fewer than 1,500 subjects contributed by 6 global collaborators. The sample metadata nearly always contained a de-identified subject ID, COVID-19 status, age in years and sex. Where available, HLA class I and class II types were obtained from metadata supplied by the sample provider rather than from assay-based typing. General study outcomes and caveats: Clinical and demographic metadata were provided uncurated, with the amount varying by source and participant.

Collaborating institutions collected whole blood in K2EDTA tubes following their own protocols. For TCRbeta analysis, collaborators shipped samples in one of three forms: frozen whole blood, isolated PBMCs, or DNA extracted from either of those sample types. The CDR3 measures 14 amino acids from cysteine to phenylalanine. The read is trimmed to its CDR3 DNA, 42 bases read in frame from base 1. Trimming accounts for 3 bases at V and 7 bases at J, while the number of junction bases matched to no gene is 8. CDR1 and CDR2 (SGHRS, YFSETQ) derive from the germline V gene. Remarks on this clone: Its recognized antigen is unknown. Base-call qualities are not available, and no considerably larger clone is one nucleotide away.

TCRbeta CDR3 regions were amplified from genomic DNA using the immunoSEQ Assay, a bias-controlled multiplex PCR. As for the original processing: The number of nucleated cells in each sample was estimated from the amplification of reference gene primers within the assay. To quantify the absolute abundance of each unique TCRbeta CDR3 rearrangement, sequence reads were collapsed and filtered. For each sample, productive Simpson clonality was calculated as the square root of Simpson's diversity index across productive rearrangements. TCRdb's version of the immuneACCESS table is confined to in-frame rearrangements and falls short of the full clone set. An unresolved V gene accounts for under half of the shortfall where checked; the remainder is of unknown origin. V and J calls and clone size are those listed in that table; D and trimming were worked out from the DNA. This sample gives more than 85,000 clones in total; roughly 85% of them show up just once. In total, the top ten clones hold more than 30% of the sample.

This receptor was obtained from an elderly man with acute or convalescent COVID-19. Recombination linked TRBV5-1 to TRBJ2-5; a stretch of 8 junction bases matches TRBD2. The specimen was peripheral blood. The CDR3 region: CASSSTSGWMTQYF. The DNA sequence is as follows: TGCGCCAGCAGCTCTACTAGCGGATGGATGACCCAGTACTTC. This CDR3, with the reference TRBV5-1 and TRBJ2-5 proteins standing in past its ends, gives the full variable domain KAGVTQTPRYLIKTRGQQVTLSCSPISGHRSVSWYQQTPGQGLQFLFEYFSETQRNKGNFPGRFSGRQFSNSRSEMNVSTLELGDSALYLCASSSTSGWMTQYFGPGTRLLVL.